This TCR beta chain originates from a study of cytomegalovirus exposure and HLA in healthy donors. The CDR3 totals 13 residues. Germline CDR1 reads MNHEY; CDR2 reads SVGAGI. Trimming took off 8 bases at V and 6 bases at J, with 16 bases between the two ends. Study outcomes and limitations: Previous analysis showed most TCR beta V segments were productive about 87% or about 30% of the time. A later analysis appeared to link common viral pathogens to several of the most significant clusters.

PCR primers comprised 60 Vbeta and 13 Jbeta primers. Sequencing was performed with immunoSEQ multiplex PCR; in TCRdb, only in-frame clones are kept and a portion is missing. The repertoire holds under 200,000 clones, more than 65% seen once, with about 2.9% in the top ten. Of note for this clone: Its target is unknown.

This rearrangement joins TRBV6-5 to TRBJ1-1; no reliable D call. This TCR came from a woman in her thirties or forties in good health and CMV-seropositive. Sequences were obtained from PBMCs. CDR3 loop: CASLARWRSEAFF. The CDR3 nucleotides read TGTGCCAGCTTAGCCCGCTGGAGGTCTGAAGCTTTCTTT.